Below are 25 T cell receptor beta chains sequenced from a single sample in a study of beta chain features in type 1 diabetes. Study-wide points: A moderate, significant TCRB CDR3 shortening appeared in type 1 diabetes across four CD4+ subsets.

No antigen has been identified for these receptors. Expressed TCRB transcripts got sequenced, as all isolated RNA was reverse transcribed. Measured with immunoSEQ multiplex PCR; TCRdb has only the in-frame clones, and not every one. The repertoire includes fewer than 350,000 clones, approximately 15% of them detected once, and 0.015% to 0.017% sits in the top ten. Material: naive CD4+ T cells from blood. These receptor sequences come from a man aged 18 to 30 with type 1 diabetes.

Here the CDR3 reads CASSQVSGRGIYEQYF. As DNA, the CDR3 is TGTGCCAGCAGCCAAGTAAGCGGGAGGGGTATCTACGAGCAGTACTTC. The chain links TRBV4-2 to TRBJ2-7; 10 bases align to TRBD2. The CDR3 contains 16 residues. V was pared by 1 base and J by 3 bases, with 6 bases of the junction left unmatched. Germline V lookup: CDR1 LGHNA, CDR2 YNFKEQ.

V is TRBV7-9 and J is TRBJ2-2, with 8 bases matching TRBD2. The junction had 0 bases not matched to a gene; V was cut back by 5 bases and J by 1 base. This CDR3 has 14 amino acids. Germline CDR1 and CDR2: SEHNR and FQNEAQ (reference sequence). This chain's CDR3 is CASSSGGNTGELFF. CDR3 sequence (DNA): TGTGCCAGCAGCAGCGGGGGGAACACCGGGGAGCTGTTTTTT. Variable domain in full (rest from reference TRBV7-9 and TRBJ2-2): DTGVSQNPRHKITKRGQNVTFRCDPISEHNRLYWYRQTLGQGPEFLTYFQNEAQLEKSRLLSDRFSAERPKGSFSTLEIQRTEQGDSAMYLCASSSGGNTGELFFGEGSRLTVL.

For this clone: The same CDR3 arises from other DNA sequences in this sample as well. V usage is TRBV6-6 and J usage is TRBJ2-1; TRBD2 aligns across 8 bases. Losses at the gene ends were 5 bases for V and 0 bases for J; bases not matched to a gene: 3. The CDR3 is made up of 15 amino acids. Germline CDR1 is MNHNY and CDR2 is SVGAGI (reference sequence). CDR3 in amino acids: CASSQSGSSYNEQFF. As DNA, the CDR3 is TGTGCCAGCAGTCAGAGCGGGAGCTCCTACAATGAGCAGTTCTTC.

This clone was detected a few times. The V gene is TRBV7-6, the J gene TRBJ2-6, with TRBD1 matching over 9 bases. Germline-derived CDR1 and CDR2 are SGHVS and FNYEAQ. This CDR3 has 17 residues. Trimming took 5 bases from V and 2 from J; bases not matched to a gene: 7. The CDR3 coding sequence is TGTGCCAGCAGCAAGGGACAGGGTCTCGCTGGGGCCAACGTCCTGACTTTC. Its protein product is CASSKGQGLAGANVLTF.

The V call is TRBV10-2, the J call TRBJ2-1, with 11 bases matching TRBD2. J lost 6 bases, V lost 4 bases, and 8 bases had no gene match. Germline-derived CDR1 and CDR2 are WSHSY and SAAADI. CDR3 length equals 16 residues. The CDR3: CASSGPTSGMGNEQFF. The CDR3 DNA reads as TGCGCCAGCAGTGGACCGACTAGCGGGATGGGCAATGAGCAGTTCTTC.

V gene TRBV4-1 combines with J gene TRBJ2-5; TRBD2 matches at 7 bases. CDR3 length: 16 residues. Trimming cost V 6 bases and J 3 bases; bases outside gene matches: 13. The germline gives CDR1 MGHRA, CDR2 YSYEKL. DNA for the CDR3: TGCGCCAGCAGGCGCCAGGGCGGGGGAGGGAAAGAGACCCAGTACTTC. This encodes CASRRQGGGGKETQYF.

The table lists this clone with a few counts. The rearrangement links TRBV27 to TRBJ2-1, with D perhaps matching TRBD2 (5 bases). This CDR3 has 14 amino acids. The germline CDR1 and CDR2 sequences are MNHEY and SMNVEV (reference sequence). The V end lost 6 bases, the J end lost 3 bases, and 12 bases lay between the germline ends. CDR3 loop: CASSPSGLYNEQFF. CDR3 bases: TGTGCCAGCAGCCCGAGCGGACTCTACAATGAGCAGTTCTTC.

This chain uses TRBV2 with TRBJ2-3, with a possible D match to TRBD1 (6 bases). The CDR3 runs to 15 residues. Trimming cost V 2 bases and J 6 bases, with 15 bases left between them. The V gene's germline CDR1 is SNHLY and CDR2 FYNNEI. The chain's CDR3 is CASSESARGSDTQYF. CDR3 in DNA: TGTGCCAGCAGTGAATCTGCCAGGGGTTCCGATACGCAGTATTTT.

V usage is TRBV30 and J usage is TRBJ2-2, with 9 bases matching TRBD1. The J segment lost 0 bases and the V segment lost 6 bases, leaving 11 bases of the junction unmatched. The CDR3 runs 17 residues. The germline V gene encodes CDR1 GTSNPN and CDR2 SVGIG (reference sequence). The CDR3 is CACEGTGKLSNTGELFF. DNA of the CDR3: TGTGCCTGCGAGGGGACAGGGAAGTTATCGAACACCGGGGAGCTGTTTTTT.

This clone was observed a few times. V usage is TRBV28 and J usage is TRBJ1-5; D not resolved. The CDR3 covers 15 residues. With 4 bases removed from V and 7 bases from J, the gap between germline ends came to 17 bases. Germline V gene data show CDR1 as MDHEN and CDR2 as SYDVKM. CDR3 in DNA: TGTGCCAGCAGTTCGCGAATATCCCGTCGACAGCCCCAGCATTTT. Protein: CASSSRISRRQPQHF.

The V and J genes are TRBV28 and TRBJ2-7; weak D call: TRBD2 (6 bases). This CDR3 region has 14 residues. CDR1 MDHEN and CDR2 SYDVKM come from the germline V gene. V was clipped by 7 bases and J by 2 bases, with 15 bases between them. The CDR3 sequence: CASTRRGSTYEQYF. In nucleotides, the CDR3 is TGTGCCAGCACCCGGAGGGGCTCCACCTACGAGCAGTACTTC.

This clone was detected only a few times. The CDR3, as DNA: TGTGCCAGCAAACCGACAGGGAAAAGAATGAATGAGCAGTTCTTC. The encoded protein is CASKPTGKRMNEQFF. This chain links TRBV28 with TRBJ2-1, with 7 bases lining up with TRBD1. CDR3 length equals 15 residues. Germline loops: CDR1 MDHEN, CDR2 SYDVKM. Trimming took 7 bases from V and 7 from J; bases not matched to a gene: 13.

The rearrangement uses TRBV5-1 and TRBJ2-5, with D unclear. The J call may be wrong; the DNA end is better matched by TRBJ2-7. Germline CDR1 is SGHRS and CDR2 is YFSETQ. The CDR3 is 15 residues long. In DNA, the CDR3 is TGCGCCAGCAGCTTGGGTACAGAGCTGACCTACGAGCAGTACTTC. Amino acid sequence: CASSLGTELTYEQYF.

This clone was seen only a few times. The chain couples TRBV11-2 to TRBJ2-7; TRBD2 agrees at 11 bases. With V trimmed by 8 bases and J by 1 base, 7 bases remained unmatched. The CDR3 covers 15 residues. Per the germline V gene, CDR1 is SGHAT and CDR2 is FQNNGV. The CDR3 reads CASASWTSGSYEQYF. In DNA form, the CDR3 reads TGTGCCAGCGCGAGCTGGACTAGCGGGTCCTACGAGCAGTACTTC.

This clone was found a few times. The chain recombines TRBV5-1 with TRBJ2-5; 8 bases are a match to TRBD2. CDR3 length equals 14 residues. From germline, CDR1 is SGHRS and CDR2 YFSETQ. With V trimmed by 5 bases and J by 2 bases, 5 bases remained unmatched. The CDR3 here is CASRASGLQETQYF. CDR3 in DNA: TGCGCCAGCAGGGCTAGCGGGCTACAAGAGACCCAGTACTTC.

This clone turned up a few times. This chain uses TRBV19 with TRBJ2-2; no clear D gene. The ends were cut back, 8 bases at V and 0 bases at J, with 13 bases in the middle. The CDR3 is made up of 15 amino acids. Germline V gene lookup returns CDR1 LNHDA and CDR2 SQIVND (reference sequence). This chain's CDR3 is CASGVGSPNTGELFF. For the CDR3, the DNA is TGTGCCAGTGGAGTTGGGTCCCCGAACACCGGGGAGCTGTTTTTT. Supplemented by reference TRBV19 and TRBJ2-2, the full variable domain reads DGGITQSPKYLFRKEGQNVTLSCEQNLNHDAMYWYRQDPGQGLRLIYYSQIVNDFQKGDIAEGYSVSREKKESFPLTVTSAQKNPTAFYLCASGVGSPNTGELFFGEGSRLTVL.

The CDR3: CASSPLAGRTDTQYF. CDR3 coding DNA: TGTGCCAGCAGCCCACTAGCGGGACGCACAGATACGCAGTATTTT. The chain is built from TRBV7-6 and TRBJ2-3; 10 positions match TRBD2. The V and J ends lost 5 bases and 1 base, in that order; junction bases with no gene match: 3. The CDR3 is 15 residues long. Germline V gene sequence: CDR1 SGHVS, CDR2 FNYEAQ. The full variable domain, rest sourced from reference TRBV7-6 and TRBJ2-3, is GAGVSQSPRYKVTKRGQDVALRCDPISGHVSLYWYRQALGQGPEFLTYFNYEAQQDKSGLPNDRFSAERPEGSISTLTIQRTEQRDSAMYRCASSPLAGRTDTQYFGPGTRLTVL.

CDR3 sequence: CASSFLGLAGVGELFF. The DNA for the CDR3 is TGTGCCAGCAGCTTTCTGGGACTAGCGGGAGTCGGGGAGCTGTTTTTT. The rearrangement links TRBV5-4 to TRBJ2-2; 14 bases match TRBD2. V shed 2 bases, J shed 7 bases, and the junction held 4 bases outside the gene matches. In germline, CDR1 is SGHNT, CDR2 YYREEE (reference sequence). The CDR3 consists of 16 residues. The variable domain in full, completed from reference TRBV5-4 and TRBJ2-2, reads ETGVTQSPTHLIKTRGQQVTLRCSSQSGHNTVSWYQQALGQGPQFIFQYYREEENGRGNFPPRFSGLQFPNYSSELNVNALELDDSALYLCASSFLGLAGVGELFFGEGSRLTVL.

This clone was detected a few times. This sequence joins TRBV7-2 and TRBJ2-7, with 13 positions matching TRBD2. This CDR3 comprises 16 residues. V lost 5 bases, J lost 6 bases, and 10 bases stayed unmatched. Looked up from germline, CDR1 is SGHTA and CDR2 is FQGNSA. CDR3 loop: CASSAYTSGRASEQYF. The CDR3 DNA is TGTGCCAGCAGCGCGTACACTAGCGGGAGGGCCTCCGAGCAGTACTTC.

This clone has more than one count but fewer than ten. The chain is built from TRBV6-6 and TRBJ2-7, with D unresolved. Deletions cut 2 bases from V and 0 bases from J, with 14 bases between. Germline assignment: CDR1 MNHNY and CDR2 SVGAGI (reference sequence). The CDR3 spans 16 residues. The CDR3, as DNA: TGTGCCAGCAGTTACGGTGCACAGAAACTCTCCTACGAGCAGTACTTC. Its translation is CASSYGAQKLSYEQYF.

The rearrangement links TRBV19 to TRBJ2-5; 7 bases are a match to TRBD1. The CDR3 spans 15 residues. V was clipped by 4 bases and J by 1 base; unmatched bases: 6. In germline, CDR1 is LNHDA, CDR2 SQIVND (reference sequence). CDR3 in amino acids: CASSTPGTVQETQYF. CDR3 in DNA: TGTGCCAGTAGTACTCCCGGGACAGTCCAAGAGACCCAGTACTTC.

A few counts support this clone. V gene TRBV7-9 combines with J gene TRBJ1-3, with 8 bases that match TRBD1. The CDR3 covers 13 residues. V lost 6 bases, J lost 8 bases, and 6 bases stayed unmatched. Germline V gene lookup returns CDR1 SEHNR and CDR2 FQNEAQ (reference sequence). The CDR3 reads CASSSDRVYTIYF. The CDR3 coding sequence is TGTGCCAGCAGTTCGGACAGGGTATACACCATATATTTT.

The sample holds a few counts of this clone. V usage is TRBV7-2 and J usage is TRBJ2-7; tentative D call: TRBD1 (5 bases). Germline V gene lookup returns CDR1 SGHTA and CDR2 FQGNSA. This CDR3 region has 13 residues. With 5 bases removed from V and 4 bases from J, the gap between germline ends came to 12 bases. The CDR3 region has the DNA TGTGCCAGCAGCCGATTTCAGGGTTACGAGCAGTACTTC. This translates into CASSRFQGYEQYF.

A few counts support this clone. The J gene is TRBJ2-7, the V gene TRBV7-2, with D tentatively TRBD1 (6 bases). The CDR3 contains 13 residues. With 5 bases removed from V and 4 bases from J, the gap between germline ends came to 12 bases. The germline V gene encodes CDR1 SGHTA and CDR2 FQGNSA. CDR3 loop: CASSLRGRYEQYF. DNA for the CDR3: TGTGCCAGCAGCCTCAGGGGTAGGTACGAGCAGTACTTC.

CDR3 DNA: TGTGCCAGCAGCCCCCCCAGCGGGGGGTACAATGAGCAGTTCTTC. It encodes CASSPPSGGYNEQFF. This chain joins TRBV6-5 and TRBJ2-1; 9 bases agree with TRBD2. The CDR3 has 15 residues. Germline trimming cut 6 bases from V and 4 bases from J; bases unmatched to any gene: 7. The germline gives CDR1 MNHEY, CDR2 SVGAGI.